The 31 T cell receptor beta chains given below trace back to one sample, sequenced in a study of T cells in Graves' hyperthyroidism and ophthalmopathy. Using RNA transcripts as the source, TCR beta CDR3 regions were amplified. RT-PCR in the first round (using the HTBI primer set) targeted the TCR CDR3. One entry per CDR3 protein results from TCRdb running MiXCR on the multiplex PCR reads. This sample has around 440,000 distinct CDR3 sequences, with about 15% found just once. The sample taken for sequencing was blood. Every receptor here comes from a woman between 18 and 29 years old with Graves' hyperthyroidism.

This clonotype was detected a few times. This chain joins TRBV20-1 and TRBJ1-1; TRBD1 agrees at 10 bases. The CDR3 has 16 amino acids. The V gene end was trimmed by 3 bases and the J gene end by 4 bases; junction bases not matched to a gene: 11. Germline CDR1 DFQATT, CDR2 SNEGSKA (reference sequence). This CDR3 is CSASETGGDSPTEAFF. The CDR3 DNA sequence: TGCAGTGCTAGTGAGACAGGGGGCGACTCCCCCACTGAAGCTTTCTTT.

This clonotype was counted many times. The J gene is TRBJ2-7, the V gene TRBV20-1; D call uncertain. The V gene's germline CDR1 is DFQATT and CDR2 SNEGSKA (reference sequence). V lost 3 bases and J lost 5, with 8 bases in between. The CDR3 extends over 11 amino acids. This CDR3 reads CSARGFHEQYF. CDR3 coding DNA: TGCAGTGCTAGGGGGTTTCACGAGCAGTACTTC.

The V gene is TRBV9, the J gene TRBJ2-5; 7 bases match TRBD2. The junction had 10 bases not matched to a gene; V was cut back by 4 bases and J by 1 base. The CDR3 extends over 16 amino acids. Germline V lookup: CDR1 SGDLS, CDR2 YYNGEE. The chain's CDR3 is CASSISGIPPQETQYF. Here the CDR3 DNA reads TGTGCCAGCAGCATCAGCGGGATCCCGCCCCAAGAGACCCAGTACTTC. The whole variable domain, filled in from reference TRBV9 and TRBJ2-5, reads DSGVTQTPKHLITATGQRVTLRCSPRSGDLSVYWYQQSLDQGLQFLIQYYNGEERAKGNILERFSAQQFPDLHSELNLSSLELGDSALYFCASSISGIPPQETQYFGPGTRLLVL.

V gene TRBV6-1 combines with J gene TRBJ2-1; TRBD1 is a possible D gene (5 bases). The CDR3 contains 13 residues. CDR1 MNHNS and CDR2 SASEGT come from the germline V gene. V shed 4 bases and J shed 4 bases, with 8 bases lying between them. CDR3 sequence (DNA): TGTGCCAGCAGTGTAGGACATTACAATGAGCAGTTCTTC. It codes for CASSVGHYNEQFF.

This chain uses TRBV9 with TRBJ2-7; D is possibly TRBD2 (6 bases). Germline loops: CDR1 SGDLS, CDR2 YYNGEE. V was shortened by 0 bases and J by 0 bases, with 10 bases between the two germline ends. The CDR3 extends over 15 amino acids. The chain's CDR3 is CASSVGPGGSYEQYF. The CDR3 nucleotides are TGTGCCAGCAGCGTAGGACCCGGGGGCTCCTACGAGCAGTACTTC.

At least ten counts were recorded for this clonotype. The chain recombines TRBV19 with TRBJ2-3, with D tentatively TRBD2 (5 bases). Trimming took 5 bases from V and 4 from J, leaving 10 bases between them. The CDR3 loop spans 13 amino acids. CDR1 LNHDA and CDR2 SQIVND come from the germline V gene (reference sequence). The CDR3 nucleotides read TGTGCCAGTAGTGTACTAGATGCAGATACGCAGTATTTT. This encodes CASSVLDADTQYF.

In its sample, this clonotype was seen many times. The genes are TRBV3-1 and TRBJ2-7, with TRBD1 as a possible D gene (5 bases). The V and J ends lost 4 bases and 3 bases respectively, with 10 bases between them. From germline, CDR1 is LGHDT and CDR2 YNNKEL (reference sequence). The CDR3 spans 13 residues. This CDR3 reads CASSRGIDYEQYF. CDR3 coding DNA: TGTGCCAGCAGCCGGGGCATAGACTACGAGCAGTACTTC.

The V and J genes are TRBV20-1 and TRBJ2-1, with 13 bases aligning to TRBD2. The CDR3 consists of 17 residues. The V gene end was trimmed by 6 bases and the J gene end by 0 bases; junction bases not matched to a gene: 8. From germline, CDR1 is DFQATT and CDR2 SNEGSKA (reference sequence). The CDR3 protein is CSASTSGGQRSYNEQFF. CDR3 nucleotides: TGCAGTGCCTCGACTAGCGGGGGGCAGCGCTCCTACAATGAGCAGTTCTTC.

This chain links TRBV15 with TRBJ2-3; 8 bases agree with TRBD2. Germline trimming cut 5 bases from V and 6 bases from J; bases unmatched to any gene: 10. This CDR3 is 15 amino acids long. Per the germline V gene, CDR1 is LNHNV and CDR2 is YYDKDF (reference sequence). The CDR3 DNA follows: TGTGCCACCAGCGCTTCTTACGGGGGGGGGGATACGCAGTATTTT. This gives the protein CATSASYGGGDTQYF. The full variable domain, rest sourced from reference TRBV15 and TRBJ2-3, is DAMVIQNPRYQVTQFGKPVTLSCSQTLNHNVMYWYQQKSSQAPKLLFHYYDKDFNNEADTPDNFQSRRPNTSFCFLDIRSPGLGDTAMYLCATSASYGGGDTQYFGPGTRLTVL.

The J gene is TRBJ2-3, the V gene TRBV25-1, with TRBD2 matching 15 bases. The length of the CDR3 is 14 residues. Germline V gives CDR1 MGHDK, CDR2 SYGVNS. The junction had 5 bases not matched to a gene; V was cut back by 10 bases and J by 6 bases. CDR3 DNA sequence: TGTGCCACCACAGGGACTAGCGGGAGGGATACGCAGTATTTT. Translation gives CATTGTSGRDTQYF.

Comment on this clonotype: Possible read error: a much larger clone is one base away. V usage is TRBV11-3 and J usage is TRBJ2-3; maybe TRBD2 (6 bases). Trimming cost V 1 base and J 2 bases, with 16 bases left between them. The CDR3 has 17 residues. Germline V lookup: CDR1 SGHNT, CDR2 YENEEA. Written as DNA, the CDR3 is TGTGCCAGCAGCTTAGGGCACGGGGGTCCCACCACAGATACGCAGTATTTT. Protein: CASSLGHGGPTTDTQYF.

V usage is TRBV3-1 and J usage is TRBJ2-1; weak D call: TRBD2 (5 bases). Germline V gene sequence: CDR1 LGHDT, CDR2 YNNKEL (reference sequence). V shed 3 bases and J shed 9 bases, with 12 bases lying between them. CDR3 size: 13 residues. CDR3 nucleotides: TGTGCCAGCAGCCAGGAGCTGGGGAGTGAGCAGTTCTTC. Amino acids: CASSQELGSEQFF.

The rearrangement uses TRBV20-1 and TRBJ2-1, with 14 nucleotides matching TRBD2. This CDR3 contains 17 residues. Germline CDR1 and CDR2: DFQATT and SNEGSKA (reference sequence). V shed 5 bases and J 1 base; nucleotides not matched to a gene: 7. The CDR3 coding sequence is TGCAGTGCTTGGACTAGCGGGAGGCCCCGGTCCTACAATGAGCAGTTCTTC. It codes for CSAWTSGRPRSYNEQFF.

This clonotype was counted at least ten times. The chain couples TRBV2 to TRBJ2-7; D not resolved. Germline V gives CDR1 SNHLY, CDR2 FYNNEI. The germline V and J ends were trimmed by 5 bases and 5 bases, with 19 bases remaining between them. The CDR3 consists of 15 residues. The DNA of the CDR3 is TGTGCCAGCAGTTCTGCGGCGTCTCCGGCCCACGAGCAGTACTTC. It codes for CASSSAASPAHEQYF.

The chain links TRBV27 to TRBJ2-7, with D uncertain. There are 14 residues in the CDR3. With 0 bases removed from V and 3 bases from J, the gap between germline ends came to 9 bases. From germline, CDR1 is MNHEY and CDR2 SMNVEV (reference sequence). Here the CDR3 reads CASSLSVRSYEQYF. DNA for the CDR3: TGTGCCAGCAGTTTATCGGTCAGAAGCTACGAGCAGTACTTC.

This clonotype appeared many times. V usage is TRBV5-1 and J usage is TRBJ1-2; D is ambiguous. Deletions cut 2 bases from V and 7 bases from J, with 12 bases between. Germline V gene sequence: CDR1 SGHRS, CDR2 YFSETQ. CDR3 length: 13 residues. Here the CDR3 reads CASSFEGSGGYTF. The CDR3 DNA is TGCGCCAGCAGCTTTGAGGGTTCAGGTGGCTACACCTTC. Looking up the rest from reference TRBV5-1 and TRBJ1-2 gives the full variable domain: KAGVTQTPRYLIKTRGQQVTLSCSPISGHRSVSWYQQTPGQGLQFLFEYFSETQRNKGNFPGRFSGRQFSNSRSEMNVSTLELGDSALYLCASSFEGSGGYTFGSGTRLTVV.

This clonotype was observed a handful of times. This chain joins TRBV9 and TRBJ2-3, with D perhaps TRBD1 (5 bases). The CDR3 spans 16 residues. The V gene lost 3 bases and the J gene lost 4 bases, with 18 bases spanning the gap. CDR1 and CDR2 from the germline V gene are SGDLS and YYNGEE. The chain's CDR3 is CASSGSDPQGADTQYF. Written as DNA, the CDR3 is TGTGCCAGCAGCGGCTCGGACCCACAAGGGGCAGATACGCAGTATTTT.

This clonotype was counted many times. The V gene is TRBV7-9, the J gene TRBJ2-5; 7 nucleotides match TRBD1. The J segment lost 4 bases and the V segment lost 5 bases, leaving 7 bases of the junction unmatched. CDR3 length: 14 amino acids. CDR1 SEHNR and CDR2 FQNEAQ come from the germline V gene (reference sequence). The CDR3 DNA follows: TGTGCCAGCAGCCATCCGGGACAGCCAGAGACCCAGTACTTC. Its translation: CASSHPGQPETQYF.

This clonotype was seen ten or more times. This chain uses TRBV7-9 with TRBJ2-3; TRBD1 might be the D (6 bases). The germline gives CDR1 SEHNR, CDR2 FQNEAQ (reference sequence). The germline V and J ends were trimmed by 5 bases and 1 base, with 16 bases remaining between them. There are 16 residues in the CDR3. The CDR3 spells CASSQSRTVGTDTQYF. CDR3 coding DNA: TGTGCCAGCAGCCAGTCGCGGACAGTTGGCACAGATACGCAGTATTTT.

This rearrangement joins TRBV14 to TRBJ1-3; D is unresolved. The V and J ends lost 4 bases and 3 bases respectively, with 7 bases between them. The CDR3 length is 13 residues. CDR1 and CDR2 from the germline V gene are SGHDN and FVKESK. CDR3 nucleotides: TGTGCCAGCAGCCGGTTCCTTGGAAACACCATATATTTT. Its protein is CASSRFLGNTIYF.

In its sample, this clonotype was seen once. No conserved phenylalanine or tryptophan ends this CDR3, so it is likely a read error. The V gene is TRBV11-2, the J gene TRBJ2-7, with TRBD2 matching over 8 bases. CDR3 length equals 15 residues. From germline, CDR1 is SGHAT and CDR2 FQNNGV. The V and J ends lost 2 bases and 5 bases, in that order; junction bases with no gene match: 8. CDR3 protein: CASSLSTGGANEQYL. Written as DNA, the CDR3 is TGTGCCAGCAGCTTATCTACCGGGGGGGCCAACGAGCAGTACCTC.

In its sample, this clonotype was seen many times. The chain links TRBV10-3 to TRBJ2-2, with 12 bases fitting TRBD2. Germline CDR1 reads ENHRY; CDR2 reads SYGVKD. There are 17 residues in the CDR3. Trimming at V came to 6 bases and at J to 4 bases, leaving 9 bases not matched to a gene. The CDR3 region is CAIRKTSGGSSTGELFF. CDR3 nucleotide sequence: TGTGCCATCAGGAAAACTAGCGGGGGGAGTAGCACCGGGGAGCTGTTTTTT.

CDR3 loop: CASSIMGHEQFF. CDR3 DNA: TGTGCCAGTAGTATTATGGGACATGAGCAGTTCTTC. The chain combines TRBV19 with TRBJ2-1; D is perhaps TRBD1 or TRBD2 (5 bases each). Germline V gives CDR1 LNHDA, CDR2 SQIVND (reference sequence). V shed 3 bases and J shed 8 bases, with 8 bases lying between them. The length of the CDR3 is 12 residues.

This clonotype was found many times. The gene calls are TRBV7-9 and TRBJ1-1, with unresolved D. The CDR3 extends over 14 amino acids. V gave up 3 bases and J gave up 0 bases, with 8 bases separating them. The germline gives CDR1 SEHNR, CDR2 FQNEAQ (reference sequence). The CDR3 nucleotides read TGTGCCAGCAGCTTCTCGGACCTGAACACTGAAGCTTTCTTT. Translation gives CASSFSDLNTEAFF.

In its sample, this clonotype was seen many times. The gene calls are TRBV12-3 or TRBV12-4 and TRBJ2-7; 7 positions match TRBD1. The CDR3 sequence is 15 residues long. The V gene end was trimmed by 6 bases and the J gene end by 3 bases; junction bases not matched to a gene: 11. CDR3 sequence: CASSVDRTSYYEQYF. CDR3 coding DNA: TGTGCCAGCAGCGTGGACAGGACTTCCTACTACGAGCAGTACTTC.

This clonotype was observed a few times. The chain is built from TRBV5-1 and TRBJ1-2, with D unresolved. Germline lookup yields CDR1 SGHRS and CDR2 YFSETQ. CDR3 size: 14 residues. V shed 0 bases and J shed 5 bases, with 11 bases lying between them. The CDR3 loop reads CASSLGPTSYGYTF. As DNA, the CDR3 is TGCGCCAGCAGCTTGGGCCCAACCTCATATGGCTACACCTTC.

This clonotype was observed many times. The J gene is TRBJ2-7, the V gene TRBV20-1, with 11 positions matching TRBD2. Trimming took 3 bases from V and 3 from J; bases not matched to a gene: 7. Germline V gives CDR1 DFQATT, CDR2 SNEGSKA (reference sequence). The CDR3 runs 15 residues. CDR3 protein: CSARVLAGDLYEQYF. The DNA for the CDR3 is TGCAGTGCTAGGGTACTAGCGGGGGACCTCTACGAGCAGTACTTC.

This chain links TRBV5-1 with TRBJ1-6; TRBD1 is a possible D gene (6 bases). CDR1 SGHRS and CDR2 YFSETQ come from the germline V gene. The CDR3 is 16 residues long. Trimming pared 3 bases from V and 0 bases from J, leaving 10 bases between. The CDR3 reads CASSSGQTSYNSPLHF. The CDR3 nucleotides are TGCGCCAGCAGCTCGGGACAAACCTCCTATAATTCACCCCTCCACTTT.

A word on this clonotype: This may be a read error, as it is one base from a much larger clone. This rearrangement joins TRBV19 to TRBJ2-3, with 11 bases that match TRBD2. This CDR3 spans 14 amino acids. CDR1 and CDR2 from the germline V gene are LNHDA and SQIVND (reference sequence). The V and J ends lost 7 bases and 6 bases, in that order; junction bases with no gene match: 6. The CDR3 DNA reads as TGTGCCAGTACGGTGGCTAGCGGGAGGGATACGCAGTATTTT. Residues: CASTVASGRDTQYF.

This clonotype was detected ten times or more. This chain uses TRBV7-2 with TRBJ2-1; 13 bases align to TRBD2. The CDR3 is made up of 16 amino acids. Germline assignment: CDR1 SGHTA and CDR2 FQGNSA. V was pared by 1 base and J by 5 bases, with 2 bases of the junction left unmatched. CDR3 coding DNA: TGTGCCAGCAGCTTAGTAGGGACTAGCGGGAACAATGAGCAGTTCTTC. Its protein product is CASSLVGTSGNNEQFF.

This clonotype was observed many times. The rearrangement links TRBV5-1 to TRBJ2-2; D is possibly TRBD1 or TRBD2 (5 bases each). Trimming shortened V by 0 bases and J by 1 base, and 13 bases separated the two germline ends. Germline CDR1 SGHRS, CDR2 YFSETQ. The CDR3 length is 17 residues. In DNA form, the CDR3 reads TGCGCCAGCAGCTTGGCCTGGGGGAGTGAGAACACCGGGGAGCTGTTTTTT. Translation: CASSLAWGSENTGELFF.